The subject of this entry is one T cell receptor beta chain. The data were taken from a study of blood T cells in healthy people across ages. The germline V gene has CDR1 LGHNA and CDR2 YSLEER. The CDR3 loop spans 15 amino acids. Losses at the gene ends were 0 bases for V and 13 bases for J; bases not matched to a gene: 9. Next came a second PCR, run for 7 to 11 cycles, which used a sample-barcoded 5' primer along with a J-beta primer mix. Via MiXCR, TCRdb re-called the 5' RACE reads, giving one row per CDR3 protein. The table includes 780,000 or so distinct CDR3 sequences, roughly three fifths detected once.

The V gene is TRBV4-3, the J gene TRBJ2-5, with 12 bases identical to TRBD2. The sequenced sample was blood. This clonotype originated in a man aged 40-49 years in good health. The CDR3, as DNA: TGCGCCAGCAGCCAAGACCGACTAGCGGGAGCTCGGTCGTACTTC. Its protein product is CASSQDRLAGARSYF.